The TCR beta chain under discussion was sequenced for a study of T cell responses to AZD1222 COVID-19 vaccine. Germline assignment: CDR1 KGHDR and CDR2 SFDVKD. V lost 1 base to trimming and J lost 3 bases, with 12 bases between them. The CDR3 totals 16 residues. Regarding this clone: Antigen unknown.

Findings of the study overall: The study sampled repertoires only after the peak T cell response. Only 5 or 6 people who got AZD1222 tested seropositive at baseline. Clonal diversity may have been underestimated in mostly white British donors.

Second-dose timings of about 4 or about 12 weeks were pooled. The repertoire was sequenced with immunoSEQ multiplex PCR; TCRdb's copy has only in-frame clones and lacks some. The sample has more than 80,000 clones, approximately 85% seen once; the top ten hold approximately 3.6%. The sequencing here drew on peripheral blood, taken 28 days after the second AZD1222 dose. The TCR sequence derives from an adult who received the AZD1222 COVID-19 vaccine. The V and J genes are TRBV24-1 and TRBJ2-1; D gene ambiguous. CDR3 protein: CATSDLGETNYNEQFF. The DNA of the CDR3 is TGTGCCACCAGTGATTTAGGTGAGACCAACTACAATGAGCAGTTCTTC.